The 31 T cell receptor beta chains reported below all come from one sample, sequenced in a study of post-analysis software for immune sequencing data. Sequencing libraries made from TCR beta cDNA carried unique molecular identifiers. TCRdb recomputed calls from the PCR reads with MiXCR, one row per CDR3 protein. The data contain hundreds of thousands of distinct CDR3 sequences, about 32% of them seen just once; the ten biggest clones take up 0.55% to 0.65%. General study findings and limits: About 5 TRBV segments were significantly more frequent in patients than in controls. TRBV5-6, TRBV5-1 and TRBV20-1 were among these segments.

No cognate antigen is known for these TCRs. The sequenced sample consisted of blood. These receptors were collected from a girl between 10 and 17 years old with multiple sclerosis.

The V call is TRBV6-5, the J call TRBJ2-1; perhaps D is TRBD1 or TRBD2 (5 bases each). Trimming took off 6 bases at V and 5 bases at J, with 17 bases between the two ends. This CDR3 comprises 15 residues. Germline-derived CDR1 and CDR2 are MNHEY and SVGAGI. The CDR3 here is CASRPLRDLHNEQFF. Written as DNA, the CDR3 is TGTGCCAGCAGACCCCTCCGGGACCTTCACAATGAGCAGTTCTTC.

The genes are TRBV7-9 and TRBJ2-7; 8 positions match TRBD1. Germline V gene data show CDR1 as SEHNR and CDR2 as FQNEAQ (reference sequence). After removal of 0 bases from V and 5 bases from J, the junction contained 12 bases not matched to a gene. CDR3 length: 17 amino acids. The CDR3: CASSLASGQGSWNEQYF. The CDR3 bases are TGTGCCAGCAGCTTAGCGAGCGGACAGGGCAGTTGGAACGAGCAGTACTTC.

This clonotype was counted only a few times. The chain recombines TRBV6-4 with TRBJ2-7, with TRBD2 matching 9 bases. Germline V gene data show CDR1 as MRHNA and CDR2 as SNTAGT. Germline trimming cut 4 bases from V and 0 bases from J; bases unmatched to any gene: 13. CDR3 length: 18 residues. The CDR3 sequence is CASSGSSGDHENSYEQYF. CDR3 DNA sequence: TGTGCCAGCAGTGGGTCTAGCGGGGACCACGAGAACTCCTACGAGCAGTACTTC.

The CDR3 protein is CASSLRTSGGNYNEQFF. Here the CDR3 DNA reads TGTGCCAGCAGCTTAAGGACTAGCGGGGGCAACTACAATGAGCAGTTCTTC. The chain uses TRBV11-2 and TRBJ2-1; TRBD2 aligns across 13 bases. Germline V gene sequence: CDR1 SGHAT, CDR2 FQNNGV. The CDR3 contains 17 residues. The V segment lost 2 bases and the J segment 3 bases; nucleotides outside the gene matches: 4.

The V call is TRBV5-1, the J call TRBJ1-1; TRBD1 is a possible D gene (5 bases). The V end was cut by 4 bases, the J end by 0 bases, with 10 bases between. CDR3 length: 14 amino acids. Germline V gene data show CDR1 as SGHRS and CDR2 as YFSETQ. The DNA for the CDR3 is TGCGCCAGCAGCCCGACAGATTTGAACACTGAAGCTTTCTTT. Translating gives CASSPTDLNTEAFF.

This clonotype was picked up many times. CDR3 sequence reads: CASSFSNTEAFF. CDR3 bases: TGTGCCAGCAGTTTCTCGAACACTGAAGCTTTCTTT. This chain connects TRBV28 to TRBJ1-1, with unresolved D. CDR3 size: 12 residues. Germline lookup yields CDR1 MDHEN and CDR2 SYDVKM. Deletions cut 3 bases from V and 1 base from J, with 3 bases between.

The chain recombines TRBV20-1 with TRBJ2-5, with D tentatively TRBD1 or TRBD2 (5 bases each). The J call is in doubt because the DNA end fits TRBJ2-7 better. CDR3 length: 13 amino acids. The germline CDR1 and CDR2 sequences are DFQATT and SNEGSKA (reference sequence). The CDR3 is CSAQRDADYEQYF. The CDR3 DNA reads as TGCAGTGCGCAACGGGACGCAGACTACGAGCAGTACTTC.

The CDR3 bases are TGCAGTGCTCCCCGGAGCGGGAGGGGAAACACAGATACGCAGTATTTT. Protein: CSAPRSGRGNTDTQYF. V usage is TRBV20-1 and J usage is TRBJ2-3, with 10 bases identical to TRBD2. This CDR3 contains 16 residues. Germline V gene lookup returns CDR1 DFQATT and CDR2 SNEGSKA (reference sequence). Losses at the gene ends were 5 bases for V and 2 bases for J; bases not matched to a gene: 10.

This clonotype was counted between two and nine times. This rearrangement joins TRBV3-1 to TRBJ2-5; D is possibly TRBD2 (6 bases). This CDR3 region has 16 residues. The V end was cut by 0 bases, the J end by 1 base, with 12 bases between. Looked up from germline, CDR1 is LGHDT and CDR2 is YNNKEL (reference sequence). CDR3 sequence: CASSQDWSTSQETQYF. CDR3 bases: TGTGCCAGCAGCCAAGATTGGTCGACTAGCCAAGAGACCCAGTACTTC.

This chain links TRBV7-9 with TRBJ2-3, with D unresolved. Germline V gene sequence: CDR1 SEHNR, CDR2 FQNEAQ (reference sequence). This CDR3 comprises 14 residues. Trimming left V 5 bases short and J 1 base short, with 10 bases between. Here the CDR3 DNA reads TGTGCCAGCAGCACGGACGCCCGCACAGATACGCAGTATTTT. Its protein is CASSTDARTDTQYF.

This clonotype was seen once. The chain combines TRBV9 with TRBJ2-3; 10 nucleotides line up with TRBD1. Germline values: CDR1 SGDLS, CDR2 YYNGEE. The V segment lost 3 bases and the J segment 7 bases; nucleotides outside the gene matches: 8. The CDR3 length is 15 residues. The CDR3 DNA sequence: TGTGCCAGCAGCGGAGCGGGACAGGGGATGCATACGCAGTATTTT. It codes for CASSGAGQGMHTQYF.

The chain links TRBV3-1 to TRBJ2-1; 7 nucleotides align to TRBD1. The trim removed 5 bases at V and 0 bases at J, leaving 4 bases unmatched. The CDR3 spans 15 residues. The V gene's germline CDR1 is LGHDT and CDR2 YNNKEL (reference sequence). CDR3 in amino acids: CASSETGNSYNEQFF. The DNA of the CDR3 is TGTGCCAGCAGCGAGACAGGGAACTCCTACAATGAGCAGTTCTTC.

This clonotype was detected many times. The rearrangement uses TRBV2 and TRBJ2-7, with TRBD1 matching over 10 bases. The CDR3 runs to 12 residues. CDR1 is SNHLY, CDR2 FYNNEI, per germline. After removal of 11 bases from V and 4 bases from J, the junction contained 5 bases not matched to a gene. CDR3 nucleotide sequence: TGTGCCGACGGACAGGGGGGTTACGAGCAGTACTTC. Amino acids: CADGQGGYEQYF.

Only a few counts were recorded for this clonotype. This sequence joins TRBV7-2 and TRBJ2-4, with 10 positions matching TRBD1. CDR1 SGHTA and CDR2 FQGNSA come from the germline V gene. CDR3 length: 17 residues. With V trimmed by 5 bases and J by 1 base, 8 bases remained unmatched. This CDR3 reads CASSTRQGASAKNIQYF. Here the CDR3 DNA reads TGTGCCAGCAGCACCAGACAGGGGGCATCGGCCAAAAACATTCAGTACTTC.

The chain links TRBV5-5 to TRBJ2-3; TRBD2 aligns across 9 bases. There are 18 residues in the CDR3. CDR1 and CDR2 from the germline V gene are SGHKS and YYEKEE (reference sequence). Losses at the gene ends were 0 bases for V and 0 bases for J; bases not matched to a gene: 8. CDR3 bases: TGTGCCAGCAGCTTGGCCGGGCGGGGGGGATATAGCACAGATACGCAGTATTTT. Its translation is CASSLAGRGGYSTDTQYF.

There are a few counts of this clonotype. The rearrangement joins TRBV6-5 to TRBJ2-2, with TRBD1 matching over 7 bases. This CDR3 spans 15 amino acids. CDR1 and CDR2 from the germline V gene are MNHEY and SVGAGI. With 6 bases clipped from V and 5 bases from J, the junction kept 9 bases outside the gene matches. Here the CDR3 reads CASSKGTVWTGELFF. In nucleotides, the CDR3 is TGTGCCAGCAGCAAAGGGACAGTGTGGACCGGGGAGCTGTTTTTT.

The chain links TRBV18 to TRBJ2-7; D may match TRBD1 or TRBD2 (5 bases each). With 6 bases removed from V and 3 bases from J, the gap between germline ends came to 12 bases. The CDR3 is 13 residues long. Per the germline V gene, CDR1 is KGHSH and CDR2 is LQKENI. CDR3 in amino acids: CASSQGDYYEQYF. The DNA for the CDR3 is TGTGCCAGCTCCCAGGGAGACTACTACGAGCAGTACTTC.

Ten or more counts support this clonotype. The chain employs TRBV29-1 and TRBJ2-5; D is unresolved. This CDR3 comprises 14 residues. V lost 3 bases and J lost 4, with 15 bases in between. Germline assignment: CDR1 SQVTM and CDR2 ANQGSEA. CDR3 amino acids: CSVEPHKIGETQYF. The CDR3 DNA reads TGCAGCGTTGAGCCTCACAAAATAGGAGAGACCCAGTACTTC. The full variable domain, its missing parts supplied by reference TRBV29-1 and TRBJ2-5, is SAVISQKPSRDICQRGTSLTIQCQVDSQVTMMFWYRQQPGQSLTLIATANQGSEATYESGFVIDKFPISRPNLTFSTLTVSNMSPEDSSIYLCSVEPHKIGETQYFGPGTRLLVL.

This clonotype was observed a few times. The V call is TRBV7-2, the J call TRBJ2-3, with 9 bases identical to TRBD2. Germline CDR1 is SGHTA and CDR2 is FQGNSA. The CDR3 spans 16 residues. Trimming took 5 bases from V and 3 from J; bases not matched to a gene: 9. The CDR3 nucleotides read TGTGCCAGCAGCCGTAGTGGACTAGCGTTGACAGATACGCAGTATTTT. This codes for CASSRSGLALTDTQYF. Using reference TRBV7-2 and TRBJ2-3 for the parts outside the CDR3, the full variable domain is GAGVSQSPSNKVTEKGKDVELRCDPISGHTALYWYRQSLGQGLEFLIYFQGNSAPDKSGLPSDRFSAERTGGSVSTLTIQRTQQEDSAVYLCASSRSGLALTDTQYFGPGTRLTVL.

There are a few counts of this clonotype. The chain combines TRBV29-1 with TRBJ1-1; D ambiguous. This CDR3 region has 13 residues. V dropped 6 bases and J dropped 0 bases, with 11 bases sitting between them. The V gene's germline CDR1 is SQVTM and CDR2 ANQGSEA. The CDR3: CSVSMTLNTEAFF. DNA for the CDR3: TGCAGCGTCAGTATGACTTTGAACACTGAAGCTTTCTTT.

This clonotype was observed a few times. V usage is TRBV4-2 and J usage is TRBJ1-4, with 9 bases fitting TRBD1. The CDR3 loop spans 15 amino acids. The germline V gene has CDR1 LGHNA and CDR2 YNFKEQ. After removal of 1 base from V and 4 bases from J, the junction contained 1 base not matched to a gene. CDR3 sequence: CASSQGDRDNEKLFF. DNA for the CDR3: TGTGCCAGCAGCCAAGGGGACAGGGATAATGAAAAACTGTTTTTT.

This clonotype was counted between two and nine times. CDR3 DNA: TGTGCCAGCAGCTACGATGTTCTTTCACCCCTCCACTTT. Residues: CASSYDVLSPLHF. The J gene is TRBJ1-6, the V gene TRBV14; D ambiguous. The V and J ends lost 5 bases and 9 bases respectively, with 11 bases between them. The CDR3 covers 13 residues. CDR1 and CDR2 (germline): SGHDN, FVKESK.

The rearrangement joins TRBV28 to TRBJ2-3; 12 bases fit TRBD2. Per the germline V gene, CDR1 is MDHEN and CDR2 is SYDVKM. V shed 5 bases, J shed 2 bases, and the junction held 5 bases outside the gene matches. This CDR3 spans 16 amino acids. Here the CDR3 DNA reads TGTGCCAGCAGTCCTAGCGGGAGGGGGGCCACAGATACGCAGTATTTT. Encoded protein: CASSPSGRGATDTQYF. Together with reference TRBV28 and TRBJ2-3, the CDR3 gives the full variable domain: DVKVTQSSRYLVKRTGEKVFLECVQDMDHENMFWYRQDPGLGLRLIYFSYDVKMKEKGDIPEGYSVSREKKERFSLILESASTNQTSMYLCASSPSGRGATDTQYFGPGTRLTVL.

The chain couples TRBV7-2 to TRBJ2-7; D remains ambiguous. Germline V gives CDR1 SGHTA, CDR2 FQGNSA. V was trimmed by 5 bases and J by 3 bases, leaving 17 bases between them. The CDR3 runs to 15 residues. CDR3: CASSPVGVPYYEQYF. The CDR3 DNA reads as TGTGCCAGCAGCCCGGTTGGTGTGCCTTACTACGAGCAGTACTTC. The full variable domain, its missing parts supplied by reference TRBV7-2 and TRBJ2-7, is GAGVSQSPSNKVTEKGKDVELRCDPISGHTALYWYRQSLGQGLEFLIYFQGNSAPDKSGLPSDRFSAERTGGSVSTLTIQRTQQEDSAVYLCASSPVGVPYYEQYFGPGTRLTVT.

This clonotype came up a few times. This sequence joins TRBV4-3 and TRBJ2-1, with TRBD2 matching over 7 bases. The CDR3 runs 17 residues. The V and J ends lost 1 base and 5 bases, in that order; junction bases with no gene match: 11. Germline loops: CDR1 LGHNA, CDR2 YSLEER. CDR3 in amino acids: CASSQGVREVGNNEQFF. CDR3 bases: TGCGCCAGCAGCCAAGGCGTACGGGAGGTCGGGAACAATGAGCAGTTCTTC.

The J gene is TRBJ1-1, the V gene TRBV15; possible D gene TRBD1, 5 bases. The CDR3 loop spans 19 amino acids. The V end lost 4 bases, the J end lost 0 bases, and 24 bases lay between the germline ends. The V gene's germline CDR1 is LNHNV and CDR2 YYDKDF (reference sequence). The CDR3 spells CATSTHRGVIPLLNTEAFF. CDR3 DNA: TGTGCCACCAGCACCCATAGAGGGGTCATTCCATTATTGAACACTGAAGCTTTCTTT.

This clonotype was seen only a few times. The J gene is TRBJ2-1, the V gene TRBV11-2; possibly TRBD1 for D (5 bases). Per the germline V gene, CDR1 is SGHAT and CDR2 is FQNNGV. V lost 1 base and J lost 8, with 15 bases in between. This CDR3 contains 15 residues. In nucleotides, the CDR3 is TGTGCCAGCAGCTTAGTCCCTGGGGCCACCGATGAGCAGTTCTTC. It translates to CASSLVPGATDEQFF.

This clonotype was counted between two and nine times. The genes are TRBV9 and TRBJ1-2; no firm D call. Deletions cut 0 bases from V and 8 bases from J, with 14 bases between. Germline V gene sequence: CDR1 SGDLS, CDR2 YYNGEE. This CDR3 comprises 14 residues. The CDR3 nucleotides read TGTGCCAGCAGCGTAGGGGCGGGGAGTGGCGGCTACACCTTC. It translates to CASSVGAGSGGYTF. The full variable domain, its missing parts supplied by reference TRBV9 and TRBJ1-2, is DSGVTQTPKHLITATGQRVTLRCSPRSGDLSVYWYQQSLDQGLQFLIQYYNGEERAKGNILERFSAQQFPDLHSELNLSSLELGDSALYFCASSVGAGSGGYTFGSGTRLTVV.

In its sample, this clonotype was seen many times. The chain employs TRBV10-3 and TRBJ2-3, with 9 bases that match TRBD1. Germline lookup yields CDR1 ENHRY and CDR2 SYGVKD. Trimming cost V 2 bases and J 4 bases; bases outside gene matches: 4. This CDR3 comprises 15 residues. The CDR3 nucleotides read TGTGCCATCAGTGAGAGGGACAGGGAGTCAGATACGCAGTATTTT. It translates to CAISERDRESDTQYF.

This clonotype has ten or more counts. This chain uses TRBV4-3 with TRBJ1-2, with unresolved D. CDR1 and CDR2 (germline): LGHNA, YSLEER. This CDR3 has 16 residues. Trimming removed 0 bases from V and 9 bases from J, with 20 bases in between. CDR3 protein: CASSQDHRAALARYTF. For the CDR3, the DNA is TGCGCCAGCAGCCAAGATCATCGGGCCGCCTTGGCGCGCTACACCTTC.

A note on this clonotype: At one of its ends the junction is not consistent with the germline gene, which may arise from a read error. The rearrangement links TRBV3-1 to TRBJ1-2; 9 bases fit TRBD1. CDR1 and CDR2 (germline): LGHDT, YNNKEL (reference sequence). This CDR3 has 16 amino acids. DNA of the CDR3: TGTGCCGGCAGCCCACTGCCGGGACAGGGCCCCAGAGGCTACACCTTC. Residues: CAGSPLPGQGPRGYTF.